There are a few counts of the clone carrying this T cell receptor beta chain. Per the germline V gene, CDR1 is LNHDA and CDR2 is SQIVND (reference sequence). The V end was cut by 5 bases, the J end by 2 bases, with 26 bases between. There are 19 residues in the CDR3. Source study methods: Amplification of reference gene primers provided the estimated nucleated cell counts. The table came from immunoSEQ multiplex PCR; TCRdb's copy has only in-frame clones and leaves some out. For V, J and clone size, that table is used; D and trimming come from the DNA. Of about 210,000 clones detected, around 80% appear once; the ten largest clones hold about 12%. These data are taken from a study of blood T cell repertoires in COVID-19. Study-level background: COVID-19 samples from acute and convalescent phases originated in the United States, Italy and Spain. From T cells, B-cell-depleted T cells, or PBMCs came the material, which was cDNA or gDNA.

Specimen: peripheral blood. The V and J genes are TRBV19 and TRBJ2-3; D possibly corresponds to TRBD2 (6 bases). The TCR originated in a woman aged 40-49 years with acute or convalescent COVID-19. CDR3: CASSSPTSRSPFPTDTQYF. The DNA for the CDR3 is TGTGCCAGTAGTTCGCCGACTAGTAGAAGCCCTTTCCCCACAGATACGCAGTATTTT.